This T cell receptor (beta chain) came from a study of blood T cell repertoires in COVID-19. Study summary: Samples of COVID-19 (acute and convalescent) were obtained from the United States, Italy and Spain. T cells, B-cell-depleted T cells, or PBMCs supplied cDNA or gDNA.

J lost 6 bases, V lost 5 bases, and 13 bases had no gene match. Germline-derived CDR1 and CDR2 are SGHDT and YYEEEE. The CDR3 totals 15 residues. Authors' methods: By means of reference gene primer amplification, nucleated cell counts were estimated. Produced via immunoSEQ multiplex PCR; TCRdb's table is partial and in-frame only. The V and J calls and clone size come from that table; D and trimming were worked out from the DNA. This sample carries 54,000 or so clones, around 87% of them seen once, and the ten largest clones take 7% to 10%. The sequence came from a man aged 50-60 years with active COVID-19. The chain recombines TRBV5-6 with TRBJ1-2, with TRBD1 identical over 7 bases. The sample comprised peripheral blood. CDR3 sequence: CASRLKGATLHGYTF. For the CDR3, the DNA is TGTGCCAGCAGGTTGAAGGGGGCGACTCTACATGGCTACACCTTC.